This T cell receptor beta chain emerged from a study of blood T cell repertoires in COVID-19. Profiled with immunoSEQ multiplex PCR; TCRdb holds only in-frame clones, not every one. The data show about 300,000 clones, around 84% seen once. Looked up from germline, CDR1 is SGHTS and CDR2 is YDEGEE. J lost 11 bases, V lost 1 base, and 6 bases had no gene match. CDR3 length: 13 amino acids. This clone has more than one count but fewer than ten. The material sequenced was peripheral blood. This sequence originates from a human donor with COVID-19, enrolled during active disease. The donor label of this sample is uncertain. V is TRBV5-8 and J is TRBJ2-4; TRBD2 matches 7 bases. The CDR3 DNA reads as TGTGCCAGCAGCTTGACGGAGCGGGGCTTTCAGTACTTC. Residues: CASSLTERGFQYF.